These 4 T cell receptor beta chains share one sample of origin, sequenced in a study of blood T cell repertoires in COVID-19. TCRdb keeps only in-frame clones here, not all; method: immunoSEQ multiplex PCR. The data show some 96,000 clones, about 90% seen once. The sequenced sample was peripheral blood. The receptor source for this set is a human donor in a cohort sampled during active COVID-19.

V usage is TRBV7-9 and J usage is TRBJ2-1; 8 bases line up with TRBD2. CDR1 and CDR2 (germline): SEHNR, FQNEAQ (reference sequence). This CDR3 spans 18 amino acids. J lost 2 bases, V lost 5 bases, and 14 bases had no gene match. In DNA form, the CDR3 reads TGTGCCAGCAGCCCCTACCGCGGCGGGAGGAGGCCCTACAATGAGCAGTTCTTC. Its protein is CASSPYRGGRRPYNEQFF.

The chain couples TRBV7-6 to TRBJ1-1; TRBD1 agrees at 11 bases. The germline V gene encodes CDR1 SGHVS and CDR2 FNYEAQ. The J segment lost 11 bases and the V segment lost 1 base, leaving 15 bases of the junction unmatched. CDR3 length: 17 residues. The CDR3 DNA reads as TGTGCCAGCAGCTTAGTACCCCCCGGACAGGGGGCGCCGCGGGCTTTCTTT. Protein sequence: CASSLVPPGQGAPRAFF.

The chain links TRBV6-5 to TRBJ1-2; TRBD1 matches at 9 bases. This CDR3 has 13 residues. Per the germline V gene, CDR1 is MNHEY and CDR2 is SVGAGI. The V gene end was trimmed by 6 bases and the J gene end by 8 bases; junction bases not matched to a gene: 7. CDR3 DNA sequence: TGTGCCAGCAGCCGGGACAGGGTGGAGGGCTACACCTTC. This gives the protein CASSRDRVEGYTF.

This CDR3 is CATSDAADYTGELFF. CDR3 in DNA: TGTGCCACCAGTGATGCGGCAGACTACACCGGGGAGCTGTTTTTT. This sequence joins TRBV24-1 and TRBJ2-2; D remains unclear. Germline V gene sequence: CDR1 KGHDR, CDR2 SFDVKD. V was clipped by 3 bases and J by 3 bases, with 10 bases between them. The CDR3 is 15 amino acids.